This T cell receptor beta chain was sequenced during a study of T-cell reconstitution after alpha-beta-depleted transplantation in children. Notes on the study in general: Recipient T cells and thymic progenitors that survived gave rise to the high TCRbeta diversity observed at day 60 in some patients. Several hundred expanded graft clones reportedly were the source of alpha-beta T cells about two months after transplant. T-cell numbers and diversity one year post-transplant derived largely from freshly generated T cells.

The TCRbeta library was prepared with unique molecular identifiers. TCRdb fed the PCR reads into MiXCR, producing one record per CDR3 protein. The sample yields approximately 70,000 distinct CDR3 sequences, 4.9% seen once. This clonotype showed up many times. The antigen remains undetermined. The V end was cut by 4 bases, the J end by 2 bases, with 12 bases between. The CDR3 runs 14 residues. The germline V gene has CDR1 SGHRS and CDR2 YFSETQ. Sequencing was performed on PBMCs, mostly from graft donor cells, taken 180 days after TCRalphabeta/CD19-depleted stem cell transplant. The clonotype comes from a boy in the first two years of life who had a stem cell transplant for acute myeloid leukemia, so the T cells may come from the graft donor. The chain has TRBV5-1 and TRBJ1-2; a possible D gene is TRBD1 (6 bases). CDR3: CASSDQGPNYGYTF. The DNA for the CDR3 is TGCGCCAGCAGCGATCAGGGGCCAAACTATGGCTACACCTTC.